The 30 T cell receptor beta chains below were found in one sample sequenced in a study of response to subunit inactivated influenza vaccine. In TCRdb, the RT-PCR reads were re-called with MiXCR into one record per CDR3 protein. The table lists fewer than 650,000 distinct CDR3 sequences, roughly 13% of them singletons. This material consisted of PBMCs from blood, taken about 40 days after vaccination. The receptors shown here come from a man aged 50-59 years who received an inactivated influenza vaccine.

The chain employs TRBV7-8 and TRBJ2-7; D unresolved. Germline V lookup: CDR1 SGHVS, CDR2 FQNEAQ. The CDR3 is 15 residues long. The germline V and J ends were trimmed by 1 base and 1 base, with 11 bases remaining between them. CDR3 nucleotides: TGTGCCAGCAGCTTAGGGGATGGAGCATCCTACGAGCAGTACTTC. This translates into CASSLGDGASYEQYF.

This CDR3 is CASSKPQGYEQFF. The CDR3 DNA reads as TGTGCCAGCTCAAAACCCCAGGGGTATGAGCAGTTCTTC. The chain uses TRBV28 and TRBJ2-1; TRBD1 is a possible D gene (6 bases). The V gene's germline CDR1 is MDHEN and CDR2 SYDVKM. Trimming stripped 8 bases from V and 8 bases from J, with 16 bases between. This CDR3 has 13 amino acids.

The genes are TRBV12-3 or TRBV12-4 and TRBJ2-1; perhaps TRBD1 as D (6 bases). Trimming took off 0 bases at V and 6 bases at J, with 12 bases between the two ends. There are 15 residues in the CDR3. Here the CDR3 reads CASSLASGVGNEQFF. As DNA, the CDR3 is TGTGCCAGCAGTTTAGCTTCAGGGGTGGGCAATGAGCAGTTCTTC.

V and J are TRBV7-2 and TRBJ2-5, with D possibly matching TRBD1 (5 bases). The V end lost 10 bases, the J end lost 1 base, and 13 bases lay between the germline ends. The CDR3 is 13 residues long. CDR1 and CDR2 from the germline V gene are SGHTA and FQGNSA. The CDR3 protein is CATSYRIQETQYF. CDR3 nucleotides: TGTGCCACCTCGTACAGGATCCAAGAGACCCAGTACTTC.

The genes are TRBV3-1 and TRBJ2-7; D gene unclear. This CDR3 has 15 residues. The germline CDR1 and CDR2 sequences are LGHDT and YNNKEL (reference sequence). V gave up 5 bases and J gave up 2 bases, with 16 bases separating them. The chain's CDR3 is CASSEKWTKTYEQYF. CDR3 DNA: TGTGCCAGCAGCGAGAAATGGACCAAAACCTACGAGCAGTACTTC.

A few counts support this clonotype. The rearrangement uses TRBV9 and TRBJ2-2; TRBD1 aligns across 8 bases. The V and J ends lost 3 bases and 7 bases, in that order; junction bases with no gene match: 5. The germline gives CDR1 SGDLS, CDR2 YYNGEE. The length of the CDR3 is 14 residues. CDR3 bases: TGTGCCAGCAGCGCACAGGGGGACATCGGGGAGCTGTTTTTT. It codes for CASSAQGDIGELFF.

This clonotype occurred a few times. The genes are TRBV7-9 and TRBJ1-5, with 8 nucleotides matching TRBD1. Trimming took 4 bases from V and 7 from J; bases not matched to a gene: 18. CDR1 SEHNR and CDR2 FQNEAQ come from the germline V gene (reference sequence). The CDR3 has 18 residues. The CDR3 loop is CASSSAAYGQGVGQPQHF. The CDR3 region has the DNA TGTGCCAGCAGCTCGGCGGCTTACGGACAGGGAGTGGGACAGCCCCAGCATTTT.

This clonotype was detected a few times. V gene TRBV12-3 or TRBV12-4 combines with J gene TRBJ1-1; D unresolved. The CDR3 consists of 14 residues. The V and J ends lost 4 bases and 0 bases respectively, with 9 bases between them. CDR3: CASSWTDMNTEAFF. The CDR3 DNA reads as TGTGCCAGCAGTTGGACGGATATGAACACTGAAGCTTTCTTT.

The table lists this clonotype with a few counts. The V call is TRBV27, the J call TRBJ2-7; D is tentatively TRBD1 or TRBD2 (5 bases each). Per the germline V gene, CDR1 is MNHEY and CDR2 is SMNVEV (reference sequence). V was pared by 3 bases and J by 4 bases, with 19 bases between. The CDR3 loop spans 16 amino acids. CDR3 protein: CASSLGVKPFSYEQYF. In nucleotides, the CDR3 is TGTGCCAGCAGTTTGGGGGTAAAACCTTTTTCTTACGAGCAGTACTTC.

The J gene is TRBJ2-7, the V gene TRBV27; 8 bases are shared with TRBD1. CDR3 length: 14 residues. The V gene end was trimmed by 5 bases and the J gene end by 6 bases; junction bases not matched to a gene: 9. Germline-derived CDR1 and CDR2 are MNHEY and SMNVEV (reference sequence). The CDR3 bases are TGTGCCAGCAGTGCAGACAGGGGTTCGAGCGAGCAGTACTTC. It specifies CASSADRGSSEQYF.

The chain combines TRBV12-3 or TRBV12-4 with TRBJ2-1; 12 bases map to TRBD2. Trimming at V came to 4 bases and at J to 1 base, leaving 5 bases not matched to a gene. CDR3 size: 17 residues. The CDR3 DNA follows: TGTGCCAGCAGTTCTCAGACTAGCGGGAGTTCCTACAATGAGCAGTTCTTC. This gives the protein CASSSQTSGSSYNEQFF.

This clonotype was detected many times. This sequence joins TRBV7-2 and TRBJ2-1; 7 nucleotides match TRBD2. V lost 7 bases to trimming and J lost 8 bases; unmatched junction nucleotides: 8. The CDR3 runs to 13 residues. Germline V gene data show CDR1 as SGHTA and CDR2 as FQGNSA. The DNA for the CDR3 is TGTGCCAGCACGGCGGGAGAATGGGATGAGCAGTTCTTC. Amino acid sequence: CASTAGEWDEQFF.

This clonotype was seen more than once but under ten times. The rearrangement links TRBV27 to TRBJ2-1, with 7 bases fitting TRBD2. The V gene's germline CDR1 is MNHEY and CDR2 SMNVEV (reference sequence). J lost 3 bases, V lost 6 bases, and 2 bases had no gene match. The CDR3 is made up of 13 amino acids. Here the CDR3 DNA reads TGTGCCAGCAGAGGACTAGTCTACAATGAGCAGTTCTTC. Its translation is CASRGLVYNEQFF.

CDR3 loop: CATSDSSRGNTGELFF. Here the CDR3 DNA reads TGTGCCACCAGTGATTCGAGCAGGGGAAACACCGGGGAGCTGTTTTTT. This sequence joins TRBV24-1 and TRBJ2-2; the D gene is possibly TRBD1 (6 bases). Trimming shortened V by 2 bases and J by 2 bases, and 11 bases separated the two germline ends. CDR1 and CDR2 (germline): KGHDR, SFDVKD. The CDR3 has 16 amino acids.

This chain connects TRBV6-1 to TRBJ2-2; D might be TRBD1 (5 bases). The V gene lost 4 bases and the J gene lost 3 bases, with 18 bases spanning the gap. This CDR3 has 17 residues. From germline, CDR1 is MNHNS and CDR2 SASEGT. The CDR3 DNA follows: TGTGCCAGCAGTGCTAGGACGGGCAGGGTGCACACCGGGGAGCTGTTTTTT. Amino acids: CASSARTGRVHTGELFF.

There are a few counts of this clonotype. This chain uses TRBV20-1 with TRBJ2-1; 7 bases align to TRBD1. CDR1 DFQATT and CDR2 SNEGSKA come from the germline V gene (reference sequence). This CDR3 is built from 15 residues. Germline trimming cut 6 bases from V and 0 bases from J; bases unmatched to any gene: 8. The CDR3 nucleotides read TGCAGTGCGAGGACCCGGGACAGCTCCTACAATGAGCAGTTCTTC. It specifies CSARTRDSSYNEQFF.

The chain has TRBV2 and TRBJ2-7, with TRBD2 matching 8 bases. The ends lost 5 bases at V and 1 base at J; junction bases unmatched: 7. CDR1 is SNHLY and CDR2 is FYNNEI in the germline V gene. CDR3 length: 15 residues. The DNA of the CDR3 is TGTGCCAGCAGTTTCCAGAGCGGGAGTTCCTACGAGCAGTACTTC. Its protein is CASSFQSGSSYEQYF.

The chain joins TRBV5-6 to TRBJ1-5; D is possibly TRBD1 (5 bases). V shed 1 base and J shed 4 bases, with 9 bases lying between them. The germline CDR1 and CDR2 sequences are SGHDT and YYEEEE. The CDR3 contains 14 residues. CDR3 protein: CASSLFQGNQPQHF. In DNA form, the CDR3 reads TGTGCCAGCAGCTTGTTTCAGGGAAATCAGCCCCAGCATTTT.

This clonotype was recorded a few times. The chain uses TRBV12-3 or TRBV12-4 and TRBJ1-5; 9 bases align to TRBD1. Germline trimming cut 5 bases from V and 9 bases from J; bases unmatched to any gene: 2. This CDR3 contains 12 residues. Here the CDR3 DNA reads TGTGCCAGCAGTGGGACAGGGAGGCCCCAGCATTTT. Translated, it gives CASSGTGRPQHF.

The chain's CDR3 is CASSVEGYGYTF. The CDR3 DNA reads TGTGCCAGCAGCGTAGAAGGCTATGGCTACACCTTC. V gene TRBV9 combines with J gene TRBJ1-2; D is uncertain. The CDR3 length is 12 residues. CDR1 and CDR2 from the germline V gene are SGDLS and YYNGEE. V shed 0 bases and J shed 4 bases, with 4 bases lying between them.

The V and J genes are TRBV7-9 and TRBJ2-1, with 10 bases aligning to TRBD2. Germline CDR1 SEHNR, CDR2 FQNEAQ (reference sequence). This CDR3 is built from 14 residues. The V gene end was trimmed by 5 bases and the J gene end by 8 bases; junction bases not matched to a gene: 6. The CDR3 sequence is CASSTAGGRDEQFF. As DNA, the CDR3 is TGTGCCAGCAGCACAGCGGGGGGGCGGGATGAGCAGTTCTTC.

This clonotype was observed a few times. The chain has TRBV3-1 and TRBJ1-2; maybe TRBD1 (5 bases). The CDR3 length is 14 residues. CDR1 and CDR2 from the germline V gene are LGHDT and YNNKEL (reference sequence). V lost 2 bases and J lost 4, with 11 bases in between. The CDR3 loop is CASSQSWGTYGYTF. The CDR3 nucleotides read TGTGCCAGCAGCCAATCATGGGGGACCTATGGCTACACCTTC.

This clonotype was picked up many times. V is TRBV6-5 and J is TRBJ1-2; D is ambiguous. V was shortened by 2 bases and J by 7 bases, with 14 bases between the two germline ends. The CDR3 is 14 amino acids. Germline CDR1 reads MNHEY; CDR2 reads SVGAGI. CDR3 DNA: TGTGCCAGCAGTTACACCTATTCCCCTCGTGGCTACACCTTC. It yields the protein CASSYTYSPRGYTF.

The table lists this clonotype with a few counts. The J gene is TRBJ2-7, the V gene TRBV4-1; TRBD1 matches 7 bases. This CDR3 contains 14 residues. Trimming removed 4 bases from V and 7 bases from J; junction bases left unmatched: 10. Germline-derived CDR1 and CDR2 are MGHRA and YSYEKL. As DNA, the CDR3 is TGCGCCAGCAGCCCCGGGACAGACCCGGGGGAGCAGTACTTC. Translation: CASSPGTDPGEQYF.

A remark on this clonotype: This may be a read error: a much more frequent sequence differs by one nucleotide. This chain connects TRBV20-1 to TRBJ1-4, with a tentative D call TRBD1 (5 bases). The germline CDR1 and CDR2 sequences are DFQATT and SNEGSKA (reference sequence). This CDR3 is 13 amino acids long. The ends were cut back, 7 bases at V and 7 bases at J, with 16 bases in the middle. CDR3 sequence (DNA): TGCAGTGTGAGGGACGGTTTAGGTGAAAAACTGTTTTTT. Its protein is CSVRDGLGEKLFF.

The chain carries TRBV5-1 and TRBJ2-7; D is possibly TRBD1 (5 bases). Trimming stripped 4 bases from V and 2 bases from J, with 13 bases between. Germline V gene lookup returns CDR1 SGHRS and CDR2 YFSETQ. The CDR3 covers 14 residues. CDR3 nucleotide sequence: TGCGCCAGCAGCCCTGAAGGGGCAACCTACGAGCAGTACTTC. As protein: CASSPEGATYEQYF.

This clonotype was observed at least ten times. The CDR3 spells CASLQAGGKAFF. DNA of the CDR3: TGCGCCAGCTTACAAGCTGGGGGCAAAGCTTTCTTT. The chain couples TRBV5-1 to TRBJ1-1, with D possibly TRBD1 on 6 matching bases. CDR1 and CDR2 (germline): SGHRS, YFSETQ. The CDR3 extends over 12 amino acids. V lost 7 bases and J lost 9, with 16 bases in between.

The sample holds many counts of this clonotype. The V call is TRBV5-5, the J call TRBJ2-3, with 7 positions matching TRBD2. Germline CDR1 is SGHKS and CDR2 is YYEKEE (reference sequence). The J segment lost 1 base and the V segment lost 1 base, leaving 6 bases of the junction unmatched. This CDR3 has 16 amino acids. This CDR3 is CASSLLLGGGTDTQYF. The CDR3 coding sequence is TGTGCCAGCAGCTTGCTCCTTGGGGGGGGCACAGATACGCAGTATTTT. The complete variable domain, with remaining parts taken from reference TRBV5-5 and TRBJ2-3, reads DAGVTQSPTHLIKTRGQQVTLRCSPISGHKSVSWYQQVLGQGPQFIFQYYEKEERGRGNFPDRFSARQFPNYSSELNVNALLLGDSALYLCASSLLLGGGTDTQYFGPGTRLTVL.

This clonotype has only a few counts. The chain links TRBV5-1 to TRBJ2-2; 7 positions agree with TRBD1. The ends lost 3 bases at V and 6 bases at J; junction bases unmatched: 8. The CDR3 has 15 amino acids. CDR1 is SGHRS, CDR2 YFSETQ, per germline. In DNA form, the CDR3 reads TGCGCCAGCAGCTCACAGGGGACGGGACCCGGGGAGCTGTTTTTT. Protein: CASSSQGTGPGELFF.

The rearrangement joins TRBV5-1 to TRBJ2-4; D not resolved. V lost 4 bases and J lost 0, with 14 bases in between. Germline V gives CDR1 SGHRS, CDR2 YFSETQ. The CDR3 is made up of 16 amino acids. CDR3 protein: CASSPSTGIAKNIQYF. The CDR3, as DNA: TGCGCCAGCAGCCCCTCAACTGGAATAGCCAAAAACATTCAGTACTTC. The entire variable domain, with the rest obtained from reference TRBV5-1 and TRBJ2-4, is as follows: KAGVTQTPRYLIKTRGQQVTLSCSPISGHRSVSWYQQTPGQGLQFLFEYFSETQRNKGNFPGRFSGRQFSNSRSEMNVSTLELGDSALYLCASSPSTGIAKNIQYFGAGTRLSVL.